The 6 T cell receptor beta chains below all came from one sample that was sequenced in a study of T cells after yellow fever vaccination. TCRdb analysed the 5' RACE reads with MiXCR anew, one entry per CDR3 protein. The sample lists a few hundred thousand distinct CDR3 sequences; approximately 8% were seen once. Sequencing was performed on PBMCs, taken roughly 45 days after the first yellow fever vaccination. These receptors were obtained from a man in his late teens or twenties who received the YFV17D yellow fever vaccine.

V and J are TRBV20-1 and TRBJ1-6, with D maybe TRBD1 (5 bases). Trimming cost V 4 bases and J 6 bases, with 16 bases left between them. Germline lookup yields CDR1 DFQATT and CDR2 SNEGSKA (reference sequence). CDR3 length equals 15 residues. CDR3 residues: CSATSGTWGNSPLHF. In nucleotides, the CDR3 is TGCAGTGCTACATCCGGGACCTGGGGTAATTCACCCCTCCACTTT.

The genes are TRBV7-6 and TRBJ1-5; D may be TRBD1 (6 bases). Trimming cost V 4 bases and J 3 bases, with 19 bases left between them. This CDR3 spans 17 amino acids. Per germline, CDR1 SGHVS and CDR2 FNYEAQ. CDR3 loop: CASSCRTELSNNQPQHF. The DNA for the CDR3 is TGTGCCAGCAGCTGCCGGACAGAGCTCTCGAACAATCAGCCCCAGCATTTT. The whole variable domain, filled in from reference TRBV7-6 and TRBJ1-5, reads GAGVSQSPRYKVTKRGQDVALRCDPISGHVSLYWYRQALGQGPEFLTYFNYEAQQDKSGLPNDRFSAERPEGSISTLTIQRTEQRDSAMYRCASSCRTELSNNQPQHFGDGTRLSIL.

Only one count was recorded for this clonotype. The junction differs from germline at one of its ends, possibly a read error. The chain has TRBV9 and TRBJ2-1; TRBD2 matches at 10 bases. CDR1 is SGDLS, CDR2 YYNGEE, per germline. CDR3 length: 17 amino acids. The CDR3 sequence: CAISISGGARMYNEQFF. The DNA of the CDR3 is TGTGCCATCAGCATCAGCGGGGGGGCACGGATGTACAATGAGCAGTTCTTC.

The chain is built from TRBV20-1 and TRBJ2-7; possible D gene TRBD2, 8 bases. The CDR3 spans 15 residues. From germline, CDR1 is DFQATT and CDR2 SNEGSKA (reference sequence). Trimming shortened V by 5 bases and J by 5 bases, and 22 bases separated the two germline ends. The CDR3 DNA follows: TGCAGTGCTCACTTACGGGAGGGACAGACCCACGAGCAGTACTTC. Translation gives CSAHLREGQTHEQYF.

This clonotype was seen a few times. The V gene is TRBV7-8, the J gene TRBJ2-7; D is unclear. The length of the CDR3 is 13 residues. Germline assignment: CDR1 SGHVS and CDR2 FQNEAQ. V lost 2 bases and J lost 0, with 5 bases in between. CDR3 amino acids: CASSLSDSYEQYF. The CDR3, as DNA: TGTGCCAGCAGCTTATCGGACTCCTACGAGCAGTACTTC.

In its sample, this clonotype was seen a few times. The chain carries TRBV15 and TRBJ2-3; D is unresolved. The CDR3 extends over 14 amino acids. Per germline, CDR1 LNHNV and CDR2 YYDKDF (reference sequence). The V end lost 0 bases, the J end lost 4 bases, and 8 bases lay between the germline ends. The CDR3 reads CATSRDPSADTQYF. The CDR3 DNA follows: TGTGCCACCAGCAGAGATCCCTCGGCAGATACGCAGTATTTT.